The 9 T cell receptor beta chains below were found in one sample sequenced in a study of CD8+ T cells in alopecia areata. It was with CD4, CD8alpha, NKG2D, NKG2ACE and other markers that pooled cutaneous lymph node cells were sorted. It was cDNA, reverse transcribed from extracted RNA, that served as the sequencing template. TCRdb keeps only in-frame clones here, not all; method: immunoSEQ multiplex PCR. The data show about 270,000 clones, with none appearing a single time. Specimen: CD4+ T cells sorted from a lymph node. The receptors shown here come from a C3H/HeJ mouse with alopecia areata. Strain haplotype at MHC: H2-k.

As regards this clone: Here the gene names and germline are mouse. The sequence runs out 4 residues before the end of the CDR3; the remainder is reconstructed from the germline J gene. The chain links TRBV5 to TRBJ2-5; D is uncertain. The CDR3 is made up of 13 amino acids. Per germline, CDR1 LGHNA and CDR2 YNLKQL (reference sequence). CDR3 sequence: CASSQGVRDTQYF. The sequenced part of the CDR3 DNA is TGTGCCAGCAGCCAAGGGGTTCGAGAC.

This clone was found a few times. Gene names and germline match the mouse. The read stops 4 residues short of the end of the CDR3; the missing end is completed from the germline J gene. J is TRBJ2-1 and V is TRBV13-2; 10 bases align to TRBD2. Looked up from germline, CDR1 is NNHNN and CDR2 is SYGAGS (reference sequence). With 3 bases clipped from V and 1 base from J, the junction kept 4 bases outside the gene matches. The length of the CDR3 is 16 residues. CDR3 region: CASGAPGLGNYAEQFF. The part of the CDR3 DNA that was read is TGTGCCAGCGGTGCTCCGGGACTGGGGAACTATGCT.

This clone was recorded many times. The gene symbols are mouse symbols. Other DNA sequences in this sample translate to the same CDR3. The part of the CDR3 DNA that was read is TGTGCTAGCAGGGACTGGGGGGCCTATGCT. Its translation is CASRDWGAYA. In full, the CDR3 reads CASRDWGAYAEQFF. The rearrangement uses TRBV17 and TRBJ2-1; 11 bases align to TRBD2. The read gets to within 4 residues of the CDR3 end, and the germline J gene fills in the rest. With 6 bases clipped from V and 3 bases from J, the junction kept 1 base outside the gene matches. CDR3 length: 14 amino acids. Per germline, CDR1 MNHDT and CDR2 YYDKIL. Full variable domain (remainder filled in from reference TRBV17 and TRBJ2-1): DTTVKQNPRYKLARVGKPVNLICSQTMNHDTMYWYQKKPNQAPKLLLFYYDKILNREADTFEKFQSSRPNNSFCSLYIGSAGLEYSAMYLCASRDWGAYAEQFFGPGTRLTVL.

This clone was seen a few times. The genes and germline here are from mouse. The read is 4 residues too short to cover the CDR3 end, so that end is filled in from the germline J gene. The chain recombines TRBV19 with TRBJ2-3; possibly TRBD1 for D (5 bases). Germline V gene data show CDR1 as FNHDT and CDR2 as SITEND (reference sequence). CDR3 size: 12 residues. V lost 5 bases, J lost 4 bases, and 8 bases lay in between. The covered CDR3 bases are TGTGCCAGCAGGTCAGGGACAGAA. Residues: CASRSGTE. The whole CDR3 is CASRSGTETLYF.

Concerning this clone: These gene names are mouse names. Distinct nucleotide sequences in the sample also encode this CDR3. CDR3 loop: CASSGTGGPSAETLYF. The covered CDR3 bases are TGTGCCAGCAGTGGGACAGGGGGGCCTAGTGCAGAA. The J gene is TRBJ2-3, the V gene TRBV13-1; 10 nucleotides match TRBD1. The read stops 4 residues short of the end of the CDR3; the missing end is completed from the germline J gene. V was clipped by 3 bases and J by 0 bases; unmatched bases: 4. Germline V gives CDR1 NSHNY, CDR2 SYGAGN. The CDR3 covers 16 residues.

Concerning this clone itself: All gene names here are mouse names. The CDR3 extends 4 residues past the end of the read, so its final part is completed from the germline J gene. The rearrangement joins TRBV19 to TRBJ1-1; TRBD1 agrees at 7 bases. The CDR3 length is 14 residues. The germline gives CDR1 FNHDT, CDR2 SITEND (reference sequence). The trim removed 6 bases at V and 0 bases at J, leaving 5 bases unmatched. CDR3 residues: CASTSGTANTEVFF. Partial CDR3 DNA: TGTGCCAGCACCTCCGGGACAGCAAACACA.

This clone was seen only a few times. The gene symbols are mouse symbols. The CDR3 region is CASSPWGQDTQYF. CDR3 bases read: TGTGCCAGCAGTCCCTGGGGGCAAGAC. The chain combines TRBV13-1 with TRBJ2-5, with 7 bases identical to TRBD2. The CDR3 end is not reached by the read, which stops 4 residues before it; the germline J gene fills it in. Germline trimming cut 4 bases from V and 3 bases from J; bases unmatched to any gene: 2. Per the germline V gene, CDR1 is NSHNY and CDR2 is SYGAGN. The CDR3 covers 13 residues.

This clone has a handful of counts. Germline and genes here are mouse. The CDR3 spells CAWKYAEQFF. The part of the CDR3 DNA that was read is TGTGCCTGGAAGTATGCT. V and J are TRBV31 and TRBJ2-1; D is unresolved. Read data end 4 residues before the CDR3 end; the end is taken from the germline J gene. Germline CDR1 GKSSPN, CDR2 SITVG. CDR3 size: 10 residues. The V end lost 4 bases, the J end lost 4 bases, and 2 bases lay between the germline ends. Together with reference TRBV31 and TRBJ2-1, the CDR3 gives the full variable domain: AQTIHQWPVAEIKAVGSPLSLGCTIKGKSSPNLYWYWQATGGTLQQLFYSITVGQVESVVQLNLSASRPKDDQFILSTEKLLLSHSGFYLCAWKYAEQFFGPGTRLTVL.

This clone was seen more than once but under ten times. Mouse gene names and germline throughout. The read is 4 residues too short to cover the CDR3 end, so that end is filled in from the germline J gene. The V gene is TRBV19, the J gene TRBJ2-2; the D gene is possibly TRBD1 (6 bases). Germline CDR1 is FNHDT and CDR2 is SITEND (reference sequence). Between the trimmed V and J ends, which lost 2 bases and 1 base, there was a span of 9 bases. The CDR3 has 15 residues. Incomplete CDR3 DNA: TGTGCCAGCAGTATGAGGGGACAAAACACCGGG. Its translation: CASSMRGQNTG. The entire CDR3 is CASSMRGQNTGQLYF.